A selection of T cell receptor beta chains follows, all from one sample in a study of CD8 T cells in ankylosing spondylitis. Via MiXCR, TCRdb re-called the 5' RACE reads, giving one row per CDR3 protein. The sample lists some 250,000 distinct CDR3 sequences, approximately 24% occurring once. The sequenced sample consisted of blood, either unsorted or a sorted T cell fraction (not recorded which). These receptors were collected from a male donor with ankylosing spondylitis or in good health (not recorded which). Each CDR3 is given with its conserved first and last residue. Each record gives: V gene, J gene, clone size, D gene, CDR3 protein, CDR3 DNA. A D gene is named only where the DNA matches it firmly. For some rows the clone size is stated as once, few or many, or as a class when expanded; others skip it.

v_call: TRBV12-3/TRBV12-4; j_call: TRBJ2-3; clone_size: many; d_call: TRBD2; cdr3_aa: CASSRTSGGSRLTDTQYF; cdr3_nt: TGTGCCAGCAGCCGAACTAGCGGGGGTAGTAGATTAACAGATACGCAGTATTTT
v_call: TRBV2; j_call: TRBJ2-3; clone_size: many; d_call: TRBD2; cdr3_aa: CASSPGLADTDTQYF; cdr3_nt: TGTGCCAGCAGCCCGGGACTAGCGGACACAGATACGCAGTATTTT
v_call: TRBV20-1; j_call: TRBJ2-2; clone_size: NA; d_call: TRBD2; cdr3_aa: CSARVTWLAGGRDTGELFF; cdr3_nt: TGCAGTGCTAGAGTAACTTGGCTAGCGGGGGGGCGCGACACCGGGGAGCTGTTTTTT
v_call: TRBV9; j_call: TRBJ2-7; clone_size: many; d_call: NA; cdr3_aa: CASSVDPVSYEQYF; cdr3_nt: TGTGCCAGCAGCGTAGACCCCGTATCCTACGAGCAGTACTTC
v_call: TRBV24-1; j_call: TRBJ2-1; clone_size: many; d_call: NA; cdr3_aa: CATSDSLETKDNEQFF; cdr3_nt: TGTGCCACCAGTGATTCCCTGGAGACAAAAGACAATGAGCAGTTCTTC
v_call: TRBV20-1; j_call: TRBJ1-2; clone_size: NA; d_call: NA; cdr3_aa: CSASRVSPGYTF; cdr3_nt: TGCAGTGCTAGTAGGGTCAGTCCTGGCTACACCTTC
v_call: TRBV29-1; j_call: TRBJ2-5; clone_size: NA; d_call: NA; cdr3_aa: CSVGWDTWETQYF; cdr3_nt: TGCAGCGTTGGGTGGGACACGTGGGAGACCCAGTACTTC
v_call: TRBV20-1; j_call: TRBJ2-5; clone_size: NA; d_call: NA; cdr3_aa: CSAVGGTQYF; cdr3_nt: TGCAGTGCCGTCGGCGGGACCCAGTACTTC
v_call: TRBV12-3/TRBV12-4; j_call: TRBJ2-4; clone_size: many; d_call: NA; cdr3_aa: CASSLAPGPGKNIQYF; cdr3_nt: TGTGCCAGCAGTTTAGCGCCGGGGCCGGGCAAAAACATTCAGTACTTC
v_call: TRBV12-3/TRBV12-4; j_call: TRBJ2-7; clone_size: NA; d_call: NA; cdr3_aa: CASSFARAEQYF; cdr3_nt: TGTGCCAGCAGTTTCGCGCGGGCCGAGCAGTACTTC
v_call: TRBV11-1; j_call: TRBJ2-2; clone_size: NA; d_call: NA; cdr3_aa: CASSSPRGENTGELFF; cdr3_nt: TGTGCCAGCAGCTCACCACGCGGGGAGAACACCGGGGAGCTGTTTTTT
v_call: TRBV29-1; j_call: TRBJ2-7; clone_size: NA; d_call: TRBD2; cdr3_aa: CSAGLDVAELYF; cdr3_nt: TGCAGCGCCGGACTAGATGTAGCGGAGCTGTACTTC
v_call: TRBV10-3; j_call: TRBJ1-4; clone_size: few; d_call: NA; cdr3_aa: CAIRSRDDEKLFF; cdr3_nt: TGTGCCATCAGGTCCAGGGACGACGAAAAACTGTTTTTT
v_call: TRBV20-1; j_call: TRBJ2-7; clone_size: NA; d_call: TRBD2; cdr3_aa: CSARGSGGIYEQYF; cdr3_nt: TGCAGTGCTAGAGGTAGCGGGGGTATTTACGAGCAGTACTTC
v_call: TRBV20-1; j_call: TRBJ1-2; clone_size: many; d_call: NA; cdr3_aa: CSATQGYYGYTF; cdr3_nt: TGCAGTGCTACCCAGGGTTACTATGGCTACACCTTC
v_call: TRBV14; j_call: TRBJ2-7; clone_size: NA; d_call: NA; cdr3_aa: CASSRGSGSYEQYF; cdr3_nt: TGTGCCAGCAGCCGGGGCAGTGGGTCCTACGAGCAGTACTTC
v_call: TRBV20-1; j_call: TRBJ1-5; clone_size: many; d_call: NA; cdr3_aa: CSARDRTRGEGQPQHF; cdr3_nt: TGCAGTGCTAGAGATCGGACAAGGGGCGAAGGCCAGCCCCAGCATTTT
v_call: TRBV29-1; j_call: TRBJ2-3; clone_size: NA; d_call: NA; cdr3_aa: CSAPGGGGTDTQYF; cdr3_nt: TGCAGCGCCCCGGGGGGCGGGGGCACAGATACGCAGTATTTT
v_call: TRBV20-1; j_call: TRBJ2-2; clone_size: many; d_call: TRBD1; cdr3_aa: CSARDDRGNTGELFF; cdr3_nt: TGCAGTGCTAGAGATGACAGGGGCAACACCGGGGAGCTGTTTTTT
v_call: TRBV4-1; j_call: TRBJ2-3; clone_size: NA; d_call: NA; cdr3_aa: CASSQSLGDTQYF; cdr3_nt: TGCGCCAGCAGCCAATCCCTGGGGGATACGCAGTATTTT